These 9 T cell receptor beta chains were all obtained from the same sample, sequenced in a study of blood T cell repertoires in COVID-19. Assay used: immunoSEQ multiplex PCR; TCRdb lists only in-frame clones, some missing. The table lists 35,000 to 40,000 clones, around 90% of them singletons. The specimen sequenced was peripheral blood. These receptor sequences come from a man aged 55 to 70 with active or convalescent COVID-19.

V gene TRBV21-1 combines with J gene TRBJ1-1. TRBV21-1 is reported as a pseudogene. The CDR3 contains 16 residues. This chain's CDR3 is CASSRTHRGMNTEAFF. DNA of the CDR3: TGTGCCAGCAGCAGAACTCACAGAGGGATGAACACTGAAGCTTTCTTT.

The J gene is TRBJ2-3, the V gene TRBV2; TRBD2 might be the D (6 bases). The CDR3 totals 16 residues. Germline CDR1 SNHLY, CDR2 FYNNEI. Trimming removed 5 bases at V and 6 bases at J, with 21 bases between. CDR3 DNA: TGTGCCAGCAGTCTACCGGGACCCACGGCGGGGGATACGCAGTATTTT. Translated: CASSLPGPTAGDTQYF.

This clone was observed a single time. The chain has TRBV6-1 and TRBJ1-2; no clear D gene. The CDR3 extends over 13 amino acids. CDR1 MNHNS and CDR2 SASEGT come from the germline V gene. The V end was cut by 1 base, the J end by 8 bases, with 11 bases between. The CDR3 DNA reads as TGTGCCAGCAGTGAAGTCGCTTCACGGGGCTACACCTTC. Protein sequence: CASSEVASRGYTF.

This clone came up a few times. This chain uses TRBV4-1 with TRBJ2-2; tentatively, D is TRBD2 (6 bases). Trimming removed 4 bases at V and 7 bases at J, with 13 bases between. This CDR3 region has 14 residues. CDR1 is MGHRA, CDR2 YSYEKL, per germline. CDR3: CASSRPGVGGELFF. The CDR3 DNA sequence: TGCGCCAGCAGCCGCCCGGGAGTAGGCGGGGAGCTGTTTTTT.

The chain couples TRBV2 to TRBJ2-3; a possible D gene is TRBD2 (6 bases). CDR1 is SNHLY, CDR2 FYNNEI, per germline. This CDR3 spans 15 amino acids. V lost 4 bases and J lost 6, with 17 bases in between. The CDR3 region is CASSAATKEGDTQYF. The CDR3 DNA reads TGTGCCAGCAGTGCGGCGACAAAGGAGGGGGATACGCAGTATTTT. The full variable domain, with the rest looked up from reference TRBV2 and TRBJ2-3, is EPEVTQTPSHQVTQMGQEVILRCVPISNHLYFYWYRQILGQKVEFLVSFYNNEISEKSEIFDDQFSVERPDGSNFTLKIRSTKLEDSAMYFCASSAATKEGDTQYFGPGTRLTVL.

The V call is TRBV4-1, the J call TRBJ1-6, with 7 bases fitting TRBD1. Germline CDR1 reads MGHRA; CDR2 reads YSYEKL. The V and J ends lost 3 bases and 6 bases, in that order; junction bases with no gene match: 11. The CDR3 consists of 17 residues. CDR3 protein: CASSQGRQGKLNSPLHF. CDR3 DNA sequence: TGCGCCAGCAGCCAGGGGCGACAGGGCAAACTTAATTCACCCCTCCACTTT.

The rearrangement uses TRBV4-3 and TRBJ2-2; tentatively, D is TRBD2 (6 bases). V was cut by 5 bases and J by 3 bases, with 13 bases left in between. The CDR3 extends over 15 amino acids. Germline V gives CDR1 LGHNA, CDR2 YSLEER. The DNA for the CDR3 is TGCGCCAGCAGCAATAGCGGTAGGGACACCGGGGAGCTGTTTTTT. Translated, it gives CASSNSGRDTGELFF.

This chain uses TRBV7-9 with TRBJ1-2; D uncertain. The CDR3 loop spans 13 amino acids. Trimming removed 6 bases from V and 4 bases from J, with 12 bases in between. Germline assignment: CDR1 SEHNR and CDR2 FQNEAQ (reference sequence). For the CDR3, the DNA is TGTGCCAGCAGAGACGACTCCAGCTATGGCTACACCTTC. Translated, it gives CASRDDSSYGYTF.

The gene calls are TRBV7-9 and TRBJ2-3; D remains unclear. Trimming shortened V by 6 bases and J by 3 bases, and 13 bases separated the two germline ends. This CDR3 has 14 amino acids. CDR1 and CDR2 from the germline V gene are SEHNR and FQNEAQ (reference sequence). The CDR3 region has the DNA TGTGCCAGCAGTCCTGGCGGCCCTACAGATACGCAGTATTTT. It specifies CASSPGGPTDTQYF.